This T cell receptor beta chain was sequenced in a study of blood T cell repertoires in COVID-19 (dated by TCRdb to about 2020). At the level of the whole study: The collaborator samples originated in the United States, Italy and Spain and spanned the acute and convalescent phases of COVID-19. The material from the prospective study consisted of cDNA or gDNA derived from T cells, B-cell-depleted T cells, or PBMCs. Deeply sampled blood TCRbeta repertoires from subjects exposed to, actively infected with, or recovered from COVID-19 were included in the dataset. The repertoires were made available in a free public database intended to serve as a resource for research on the immune response to SARS-CoV-2. The samples were drawn from two sources: the first 160 participants of the ongoing ImmuneRACE study, and fewer than 1,500 subjects contributed by 6 global collaborators. A de-identified subject ID, COVID-19 status, age in years and sex were almost always included in the sample metadata. Where available, HLA class I and class II types were taken from metadata supplied by the sample provider and were not determined by assay-based typing.

TCRbeta CDR3 regions were amplified from genomic DNA by means of the immunoSEQ Assay, a bias-controlled multiplex PCR. On the study's bioinformatics: The number of nucleated cells in each sample was estimated from the amplification of reference gene primers within the assay. To quantify the absolute abundance of each unique TCRbeta CDR3 rearrangement, sequence reads were collapsed and filtered. Productive Simpson clonality was computed per sample as the square root of Simpson's diversity index over productive rearrangements. In TCRdb, the immuneACCESS table is reduced to in-frame sequences with V and J assigned. These tables do not hold every clone; where another copy was compared, an unresolved V gene accounts for under half, and the others remain unexplained. From that table come the V and J calls and clone size; the DNA was used to work out D and trimming. The sample data list about 98,000 clones, and roughly 80% of these were observed just once. Of the sample, about 10% is held by the ten largest clones.

With regard to this clone: Its antigen remains unidentified. No clone much larger than this one lies a single base away; base qualities are absent.

Each collaborating institution followed its own protocols to collect whole blood in K2EDTA tubes. Collaborator samples were shipped for TCRbeta analysis as frozen whole blood, isolated PBMCs, or DNA extracted from either sample type. General findings and caveats noted by the study authors: Clinical and demographic metadata were provided uncurated, with the amount varying by source and participant.

Sequenced material: peripheral blood. This TCR was sampled from a woman of 80 years or more with acute or convalescent COVID-19.

DNA sequence: TGTGCCAGCAGTTTAAGGACAGCTAACTATGGCTACACCTTC. Its product reads: CASSLRTANYGYTF. This chain joins TRBV28 to TRBJ1-2; 6 matching bases give a weak D call of TRBD1. Reading the germline V gene gives CDR1 MDHEN and CDR2 SYDVKM. At the junction V is shortened by 2 bases and J by 0 bases, with 7 bases in between. From cysteine to phenylalanine, the CDR3 is 14 amino acids long. Only the CDR3 DNA stays, 42 bases, in frame from base 1.